This T cell receptor (beta chain) was found in a study of cytomegalovirus exposure and HLA in healthy donors. In the PCR, 60 Vbeta and 13 Jbeta primers were used. The method was immunoSEQ multiplex PCR; TCRdb's version includes in-frame clones alone and lacks a portion of them. The table lists 150,000 to 200,000 clones. CDR1 and CDR2 (germline): SGHNT, YENEEA. Trimming took 5 bases from V and 1 from J, leaving 12 bases between them. The CDR3 is 14 amino acids. The chain joins TRBV11-3 to TRBJ2-7, with D uncertain. Material for sequencing was PBMCs. This TCR was recovered from a young man in good health and CMV-seronegative. The CDR3 nucleotides read TGTGCCAGCAGCCCGGGTGGAAAATCCTACGAGCAGTACTTC. This encodes CASSPGGKSYEQYF.